A selection of T cell receptor beta chains follows, all from one sample in a study of T cells after yellow fever vaccination. Using its own MiXCR run on the 5' RACE reads, TCRdb lists one record per CDR3 protein. The sample has some 170,000 distinct CDR3 sequences, around 9% seen once. Sample: CD8+ T cells sorted from PBMCs, taken 45 days after the yellow fever booster vaccination. The receptors shown here come from a man between 18 and 35 years old who received the YFV17D yellow fever vaccine. The CDR3 runs from the conserved cysteine through the conserved F or W. Fields, in order: clone size, D gene, J gene, V gene, CDR3 protein, CDR3 DNA. A D gene is named only where the DNA matches it firmly. Expanded clones get a size class; other rows say once, few or many, or leave the size out.

>many|NA|TRBJ1-2|TRBV20-1
CSAPVTRVLYGYTF
TGCAGTGCGCCAGTGACGAGGGTCCTCTATGGCTACACCTTC
>few|NA|TRBJ1-6|TRBV5-1
CASSLGWDATNSPLHF
TGCGCCAGCAGCTTGGGATGGGACGCAACGAATTCACCCCTCCACTTT
>few|NA|TRBJ1-1|TRBV12-3/TRBV12-4
CASSPGRTEAFF
TGTGCCAGCAGTCCAGGAAGAACTGAAGCTTTCTTT
>NA|NA|TRBJ1-2|TRBV20-1
CSARPISEPGYTF
TGCAGTGCTAGACCTATCAGTGAACCCGGCTACACCTTC
>NA|TRBD1|TRBJ2-2|TRBV9
CASSGRDRGTGELFF
TGTGCCAGCAGCGGACGGGACAGGGGCACCGGGGAGCTGTTTTTT
>many|TRBD2|TRBJ2-4|TRBV6-2/TRBV6-3
CASSGLADIQYF
TGTGCCAGCAGTGGACTAGCTGACATTCAGTACTTC
>few|NA|TRBJ2-3|TRBV9
CASSPRLVSTDTQYF
TGTGCCAGCAGCCCCCGACTAGTCAGCACAGATACGCAGTATTTT
>NA|NA|TRBJ2-7|TRBV6-6
CASSLTVQGQAAYEQYF
TGTGCCAGCAGTCTGACGGTTCAGGGGCAAGCGGCCTACGAGCAGTACTTC
>NA|NA|TRBJ1-1|TRBV7-6
CASFPFFGVWAFF
TGTGCCAGCTTCCCCTTCTTCGGTGTGTGGGCTTTCTTT
>NA|NA|TRBJ1-5|TRBV9
CASSPTGVSNQPQHF
TGTGCCAGCAGCCCGACAGGCGTTAGCAATCAGCCCCAGCATTTT
>few|TRBD2|TRBJ2-1|TRBV15
CATSSSGGFYNEQFF
TGTGCCACCAGCTCTAGCGGGGGGTTCTACAATGAGCAGTTCTTC
>many|NA|TRBJ2-5|TRBV6-5
CASSLNLNNDGETQYF
TGTGCCAGCAGCTTGAACCTTAACAACGACGGAGAGACCCAGTACTTC
>few|TRBD1|TRBJ1-4|TRBV20-1
CSAPTGGFKLFF
TGCAGTGCGCCTACAGGGGGTTTTAAGCTGTTTTTT
>few|NA|TRBJ2-3|TRBV3-1
CASSPPDRPDTQYF
TGTGCCAGCAGCCCCCCAGACAGACCTGATACGCAGTATTTT
>many|TRBD1|TRBJ2-2|TRBV27
CASLGQDTGELFF
TGTGCCAGCCTGGGACAGGACACCGGGGAGCTGTTTTTT
>NA|TRBD1|TRBJ2-2|TRBV6-5
CASSYSPGTGVTGELFF
TGTGCCAGCAGTTACTCTCCAGGGACAGGGGTCACCGGGGAGCTGTTTTTT
>few|NA|TRBJ2-1|TRBV27
CASNSVIRDEQFF
TGTGCCAGCAATAGCGTGATTAGGGATGAGCAGTTCTTC
>few|TRBD2|TRBJ2-7|TRBV12-3/TRBV12-4
CASSSGDYYEQYF
TGTGCCAGCAGTTCCGGGGACTACTACGAGCAGTACTTC
>NA|TRBD2|TRBJ2-3|TRBV10-2
CASRIGGLATDTQYF
TGCGCCAGCAGAATCGGAGGACTAGCCACAGATACGCAGTATTTT
>NA|TRBD2|TRBJ2-5|TRBV30
CARLAGGEETQYF
TGTGCCCGGCTAGCGGGGGGGGAAGAGACCCAGTACTTC
>NA|NA|TRBJ2-7|TRBV7-9
CASSLVEVRGYEQYF
TGTGCCAGCAGCTTAGTGGAGGTTAGGGGATACGAGCAGTACTTC
>few|NA|TRBJ2-7|TRBV20-1
CSGKGLGSSYEQYF
TGCAGTGGCAAGGGACTGGGGTCGTCCTACGAGCAGTACTTC
>few|TRBD1|TRBJ1-1|TRBV7-9
CASSSGQGGLTEAFF
TGTGCCAGCAGCTCGGGACAGGGAGGGTTAACTGAAGCTTTCTTT
>NA|TRBD1|TRBJ2-7|TRBV7-9
CASSALGGQVYEQYF
TGTGCCAGCAGCGCGCTGGGGGGACAGGTCTACGAGCAGTACTTC
>NA|TRBD2|TRBJ2-7|TRBV3-1
CASSQYTSDYEQYF
TGTGCCAGCAGCCAGTACACTAGCGATTACGAGCAGTACTTC
>NA|TRBD1|TRBJ2-7|TRBV7-9
CASSLLVAGGVNEQYF
TGTGCCAGCAGCTTATTGGTGGCAGGGGGCGTCAACGAGCAGTACTTC
>few|NA|TRBJ1-1|TRBV27
CASSLSAGGFAEAFF
TGTGCCAGCAGTTTATCGGCAGGCGGATTCGCTGAAGCTTTCTTT
>few|NA|TRBJ2-7|TRBV30
CAWSTTGYSYEQYF
TGTGCCTGGAGTACTACAGGTTACTCCTACGAGCAGTACTTC
>many|NA|TRBJ2-2|TRBV7-3
CASSSTPANTGELFF
TGTGCCAGCAGCTCCACCCCCGCGAACACCGGGGAGCTGTTTTTT
>few|NA|TRBJ2-2|TRBV15
CATSSGGLDTGELFF
TGTGCCACCAGCTCAGGCGGGCTCGACACCGGGGAGCTGTTTTTT
>NA|NA|TRBJ2-1|TRBV29-1
CSVDNEQFF
TGCAGCGTCGACAATGAGCAGTTCTTC
>many|NA|TRBJ1-1|TRBV11-2
CASSNPGVDNTEAFF
TGTGCCAGCAGCAACCCAGGGGTTGACAACACTGAAGCTTTCTTT
>NA|NA|TRBJ1-1|TRBV7-9
CASSSSAPGQLEAFF
TGTGCCAGCAGCTCCTCCGCCCCCGGACAGCTTGAAGCTTTCTTT
>NA|TRBD2|TRBJ2-1|TRBV9
CASSVAGGNYNEQFF
TGTGCCAGCAGCGTAGCGGGGGGGAACTACAATGAGCAGTTCTTC
>NA|NA|TRBJ1-5|TRBV11-2
CASSLVLGRVGSNQPQHF
TGTGCCAGCAGCTTAGTTCTTGGCAGGGTCGGAAGCAATCAGCCCCAGCATTTT
>NA|NA|TRBJ2-7|TRBV6-5
CASSYSSGTYEQYF
TGTGCCAGCAGTTACTCGTCAGGAACATACGAGCAGTACTTC
>NA|NA|TRBJ2-1|TRBV19
CDSSIPSGVNEQFF
TGTGACAGTAGTATACCCTCGGGGGTCAATGAGCAGTTCTTC
>few|TRBD1|TRBJ2-3|TRBV4-1
CASSQLQGATDTQYF
TGCGCCAGCAGCCAGTTACAGGGGGCCACAGATACGCAGTATTTT
>few|TRBD2|TRBJ2-7|TRBV4-1
CASSQDPLLTGTRVGEQYF
TGCGCCAGCAGCCAAGATCCTCTTCTAACCGGGACTAGGGTGGGGGAGCAGTACTTC
>NA|NA|TRBJ2-3|TRBV4-2
CASSQDTLLVDTDTQYF
TGTGCCAGCAGCCAAGATACTCTACTAGTGGACACAGATACGCAGTATTTT
>NA|NA|TRBJ2-1|TRBV6-2/TRBV6-3
CASLDGGNEQFF
TGTGCCAGCCTCGACGGTGGGAATGAGCAGTTCTTC
>few|NA|TRBJ2-3|TRBV27
CASSLFPVTDTQYF
TGTGCCAGCAGTTTATTCCCAGTCACAGATACGCAGTATTTT
>NA|NA|TRBJ1-1|TRBV27
CASSYGRGTEAFF
TGTGCCAGCAGCTATGGAAGGGGGACTGAAGCTTTCTTT
>few|TRBD1|TRBJ1-6|TRBV28
CASSLTGGKTLHF
TGTGCCAGCAGTTTAACAGGGGGTAAAACCCTCCACTTT
>few|NA|TRBJ1-2|TRBV6-5
CASSSGGTSNYGYTF
TGTGCCAGCAGTTCCGGAGGGACCTCTAACTATGGCTACACCTTC
>few|TRBD1|TRBJ1-1|TRBV7-9
CASSLETGGNTEAFF
TGTGCCAGCAGCCTCGAGACAGGGGGCAACACTGAAGCTTTCTTT
>many|NA|TRBJ1-3|TRBV12-3/TRBV12-4
CASSDQYPGNTIYF
TGTGCCAGCAGTGATCAGTACCCTGGAAACACCATATATTTT
>NA|NA|TRBJ2-7|TRBV29-1
CSVEEAGRAYEQYF
TGCAGCGTTGAAGAGGCCGGCCGGGCCTACGAGCAGTACTTC
>many|TRBD2|TRBJ2-1|TRBV7-2
CASSGSGVQQFF
TGTGCCAGCAGCGGTAGCGGGGTACAGCAGTTCTTC
>few|TRBD1|TRBJ2-5|TRBV9
CASSGPWDRGQETQYF
TGTGCCAGCAGCGGACCGTGGGACAGGGGCCAAGAGACCCAGTACTTC
>NA|NA|TRBJ1-1|TRBV20-1
CSASRDPRAVNTEAFF
TGCAGTGCCTCAAGAGATCCAAGGGCTGTGAACACTGAAGCTTTCTTT
>many|NA|TRBJ1-5|TRBV4-2
CASSQDQEGYQPQHF
TGTGCCAGCAGCCAAGATCAGGAGGGTTATCAGCCCCAGCATTTT
>NA|NA|TRBJ1-2|TRBV3-1
CASSQATSRNYGYTF
TGTGCCAGCAGCCAAGCGACGTCGAGAAACTATGGCTACACCTTC